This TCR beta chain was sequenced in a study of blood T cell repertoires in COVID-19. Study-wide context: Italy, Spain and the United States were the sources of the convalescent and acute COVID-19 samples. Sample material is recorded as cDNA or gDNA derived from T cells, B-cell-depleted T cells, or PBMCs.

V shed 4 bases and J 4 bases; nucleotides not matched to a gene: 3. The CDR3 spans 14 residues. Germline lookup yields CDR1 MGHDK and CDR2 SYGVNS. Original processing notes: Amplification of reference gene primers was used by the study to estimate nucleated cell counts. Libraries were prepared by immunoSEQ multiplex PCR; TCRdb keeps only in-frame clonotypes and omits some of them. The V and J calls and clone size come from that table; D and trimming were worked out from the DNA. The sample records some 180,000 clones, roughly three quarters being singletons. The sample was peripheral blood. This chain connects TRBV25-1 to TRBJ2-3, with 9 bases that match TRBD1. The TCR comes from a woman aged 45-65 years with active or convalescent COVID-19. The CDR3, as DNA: TGTGCCAGCAGTGGACAGGGGGACGCAGATACGCAGTATTTT. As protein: CASSGQGDADTQYF.